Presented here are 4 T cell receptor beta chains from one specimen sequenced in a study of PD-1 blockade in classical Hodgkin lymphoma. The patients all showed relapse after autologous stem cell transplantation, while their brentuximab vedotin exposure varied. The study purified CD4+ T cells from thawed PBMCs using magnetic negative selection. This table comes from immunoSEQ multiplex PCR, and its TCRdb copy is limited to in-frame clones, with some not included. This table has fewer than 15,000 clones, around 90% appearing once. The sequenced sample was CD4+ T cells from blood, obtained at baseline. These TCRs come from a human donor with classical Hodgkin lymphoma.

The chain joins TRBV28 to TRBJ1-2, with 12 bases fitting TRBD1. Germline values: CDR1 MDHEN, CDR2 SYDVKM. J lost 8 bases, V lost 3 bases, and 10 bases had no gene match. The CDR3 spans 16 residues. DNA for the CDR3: TGTGCCAGCAGTTTGATACGGGACAGGGGGCGTCGGGGCTACACCTTC. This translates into CASSLIRDRGRRGYTF.

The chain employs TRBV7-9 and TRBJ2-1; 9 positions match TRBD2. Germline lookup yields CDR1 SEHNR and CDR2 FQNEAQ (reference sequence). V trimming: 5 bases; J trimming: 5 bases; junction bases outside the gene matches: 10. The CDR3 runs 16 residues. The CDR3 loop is CASSRGREGPNNEQFF. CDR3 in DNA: TGTGCCAGCAGCCGAGGGCGGGAGGGCCCCAACAATGAGCAGTTCTTC. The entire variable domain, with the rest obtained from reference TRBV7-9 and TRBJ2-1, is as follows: DTGVSQNPRHKITKRGQNVTFRCDPISEHNRLYWYRQTLGQGPEFLTYFQNEAQLEKSRLLSDRFSAERPKGSFSTLEIQRTEQGDSAMYLCASSRGREGPNNEQFFGPGTRLTVL.

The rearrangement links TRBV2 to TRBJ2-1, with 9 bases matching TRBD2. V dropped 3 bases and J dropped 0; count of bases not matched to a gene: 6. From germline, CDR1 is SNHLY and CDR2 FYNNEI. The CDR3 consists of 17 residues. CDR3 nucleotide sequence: TGTGCCAGCAGTGACCGACATAGCGGGAGCTCCTACAATGAGCAGTTCTTC. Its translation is CASSDRHSGSSYNEQFF.

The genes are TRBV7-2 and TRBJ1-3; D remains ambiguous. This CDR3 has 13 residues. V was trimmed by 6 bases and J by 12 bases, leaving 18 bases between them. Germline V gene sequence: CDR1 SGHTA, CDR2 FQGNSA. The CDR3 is CASSPGRLAGIYF. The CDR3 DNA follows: TGTGCCAGCAGTCCAGGACGGCTGGCAGGCATATATTTT.